This T cell receptor beta chain was sequenced for a study of shared clonotypes between healthy human individuals. TCRdb keeps only in-frame clones here, not all; method: immunoSEQ multiplex PCR. The table lists about 2.2 million clones, 93% of them singletons. CD8 cells regarded as naive lacked CD45RO, were positively chosen for CCR7, and omitted terminally differentiated effector memory CD45RA+ cells. The germline V gene encodes CDR1 SGHDT and CDR2 YYEEEE. V dropped 1 base and J dropped 6 bases, with 10 bases sitting between them. The CDR3 covers 13 residues. Sequencing input: naive CD8+ T cells from PBMCs. The clonotype originates from a man aged 18 to 30 in good health. Some clones in this sample may be carry-over from other donors' samples. The rearrangement uses TRBV5-6 and TRBJ2-5, with D possibly matching TRBD1 (6 bases). The CDR3 here is CASSLQTGKTQYF. The CDR3 DNA reads as TGTGCCAGCAGCTTGCAAACAGGGAAGACCCAGTACTTC.